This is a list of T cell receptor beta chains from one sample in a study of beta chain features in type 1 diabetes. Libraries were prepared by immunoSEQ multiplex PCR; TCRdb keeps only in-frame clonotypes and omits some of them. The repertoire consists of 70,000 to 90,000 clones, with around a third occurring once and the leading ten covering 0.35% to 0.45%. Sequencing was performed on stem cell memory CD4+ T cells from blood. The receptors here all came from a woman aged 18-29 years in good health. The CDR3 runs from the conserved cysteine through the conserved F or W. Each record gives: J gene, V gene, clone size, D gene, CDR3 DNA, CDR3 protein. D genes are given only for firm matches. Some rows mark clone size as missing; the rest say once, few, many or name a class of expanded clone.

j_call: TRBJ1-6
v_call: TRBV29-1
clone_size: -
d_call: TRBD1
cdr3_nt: TGCAGCGCCCGAGGGACAGAAAATTCACCCCTCCACTTT
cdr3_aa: CSARGTENSPLHF

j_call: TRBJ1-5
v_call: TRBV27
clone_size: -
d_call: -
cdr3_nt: TGTGCCAGCAGTTTAACGCAGTATAGCAATCAGCCCCAGCATTTT
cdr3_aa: CASSLTQYSNQPQHF

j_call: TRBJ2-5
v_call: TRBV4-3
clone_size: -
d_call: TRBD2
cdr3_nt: TGCGCCAGCAGCCCTAGCGGGGGGGCGGAGACCCAGTACTTC
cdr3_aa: CASSPSGGAETQYF

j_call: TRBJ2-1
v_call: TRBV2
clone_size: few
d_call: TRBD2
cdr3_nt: TGTGCCAGCAGGGGGACTAGCGGGATATACAATGAGCAGTTCTTC
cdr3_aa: CASRGTSGIYNEQFF

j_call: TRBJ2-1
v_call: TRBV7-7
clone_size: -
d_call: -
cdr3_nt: TGTGCCAGCAGCCGTACAGGGTTTCGCTACAATGAGCAGTTCTTC
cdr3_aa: CASSRTGFRYNEQFF

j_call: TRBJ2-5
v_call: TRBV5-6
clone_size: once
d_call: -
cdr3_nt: TGTGCCAGCAGCTTCGGGTCAGGGCAAGAGACCCAGTACTTC
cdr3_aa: CASSFGSGQETQYF

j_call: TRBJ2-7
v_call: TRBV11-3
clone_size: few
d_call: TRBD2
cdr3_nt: TGTGCCAGCAGCTTTGGCGGGAGGTTTTCCTACGAGCAGTACTTC
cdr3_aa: CASSFGGRFSYEQYF

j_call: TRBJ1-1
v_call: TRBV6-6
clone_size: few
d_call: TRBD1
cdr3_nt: TGTGCCAGCAGACCAGGGGGAGGCACTGAAGCTTTCTTT
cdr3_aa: CASRPGGGTEAFF

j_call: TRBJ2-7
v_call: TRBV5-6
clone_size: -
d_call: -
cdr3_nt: TGTGCCAGCAGCTTGATGACTACCTACGAGCAGTACTTC
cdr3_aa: CASSLMTTYEQYF

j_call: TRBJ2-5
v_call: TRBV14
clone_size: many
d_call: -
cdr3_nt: TGTGCCAGCAGCCAAGCGGTTGGGACCCAGTACTTC
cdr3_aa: CASSQAVGTQYF

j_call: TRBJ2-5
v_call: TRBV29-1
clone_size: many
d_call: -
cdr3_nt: TGCAGCGCGGGAATTATCAGGGGAGAGACCCAGTACTTC
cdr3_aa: CSAGIIRGETQYF

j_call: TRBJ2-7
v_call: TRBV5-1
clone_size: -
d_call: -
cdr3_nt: TGCGCCAGCAGCTCTTCCGGGGGTTATTTGTACGAGCAGTACTTC
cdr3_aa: CASSSSGGYLYEQYF

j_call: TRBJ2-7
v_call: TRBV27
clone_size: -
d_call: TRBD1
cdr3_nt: TGTGCCAGCAGTTCCGCAGGGGGCTTTATCGAGCAGTACTTC
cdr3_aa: CASSSAGGFIEQYF

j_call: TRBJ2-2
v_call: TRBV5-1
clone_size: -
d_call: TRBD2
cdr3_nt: TGCGCCAGCAGCTCCCCGGGACTAGTAGCCGGGGAGCTGTTTTTT
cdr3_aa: CASSSPGLVAGELFF

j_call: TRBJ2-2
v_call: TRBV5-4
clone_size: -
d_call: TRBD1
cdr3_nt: TGTGCCAGCAGCGCGGGACAGGGGGTGCTCACCGGGGAGCTGTTTTTT
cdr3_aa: CASSAGQGVLTGELFF

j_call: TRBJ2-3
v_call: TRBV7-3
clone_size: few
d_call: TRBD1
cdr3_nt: TGTGCCAGCAGCTCACAGGGGTGGATAGATACGCAGTATTTT
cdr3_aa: CASSSQGWIDTQYF

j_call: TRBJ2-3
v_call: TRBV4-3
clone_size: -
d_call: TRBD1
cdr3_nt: TGCGCCAGCAGCCAAGACACAGGGGTGGGCACAGATACGCAGTATTTT
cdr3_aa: CASSQDTGVGTDTQYF

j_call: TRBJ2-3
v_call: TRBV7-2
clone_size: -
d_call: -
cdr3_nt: TGTGCCAGCAGCCGAGGGTCGGCCTACACAGATACGCAGTATTTT
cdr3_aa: CASSRGSAYTDTQYF

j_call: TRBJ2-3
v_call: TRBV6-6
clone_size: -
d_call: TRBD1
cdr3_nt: TGTGCCAGCAGTTACATAATGGGACAGGGGGATACGCAGTATTTT
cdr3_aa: CASSYIMGQGDTQYF

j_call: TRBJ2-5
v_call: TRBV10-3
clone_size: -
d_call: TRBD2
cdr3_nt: TGTGCCATCGCCGGGACTAGCGGGAAAGAGACCCAGTACTTC
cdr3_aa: CAIAGTSGKETQYF

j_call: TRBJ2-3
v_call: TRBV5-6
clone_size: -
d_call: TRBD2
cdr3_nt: TGTGCCAGCAGCTTGGGTAGCGGGCTATCCACAGATACGCAGTATTTT
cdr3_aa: CASSLGSGLSTDTQYF

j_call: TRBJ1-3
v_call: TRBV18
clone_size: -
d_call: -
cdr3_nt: TGTGCCAGCTCACCAACTGACTCTGGAAACACCATATATTTT
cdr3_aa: CASSPTDSGNTIYF

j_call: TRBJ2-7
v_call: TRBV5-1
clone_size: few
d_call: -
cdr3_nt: TGCGCCAGCAGCTTGGACAGTCTAACCTACGAGCAGTACTTC
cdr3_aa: CASSLDSLTYEQYF

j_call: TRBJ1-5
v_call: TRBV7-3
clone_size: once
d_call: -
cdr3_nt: TGTGCCAGCAGCGTACCAGGTTCTTGGACAACCTCGGGTCAGCCCCAGCATTTT
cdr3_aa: CASSVPGSWTTSGQPQHF

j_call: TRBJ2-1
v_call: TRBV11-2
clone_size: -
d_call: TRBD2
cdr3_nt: TGTGCCAGCAGCCCTCGGACTAGCGGGGGTGAGAGCTCCTACAATGAGCAGTTCTTC
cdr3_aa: CASSPRTSGGESSYNEQFF

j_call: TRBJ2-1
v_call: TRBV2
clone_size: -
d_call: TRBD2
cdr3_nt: TGTGCCAGCAGCCCCTCACAAAGCGGGAAGGATGAAAATGAGCAGTTCTTC
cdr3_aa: CASSPSQSGKDENEQFF

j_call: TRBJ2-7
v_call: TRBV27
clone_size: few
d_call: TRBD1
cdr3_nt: TGTGCCAGCAGTGCGGGACAGGTGAGCTCCTACGAGCAGTACTTC
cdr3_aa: CASSAGQVSSYEQYF

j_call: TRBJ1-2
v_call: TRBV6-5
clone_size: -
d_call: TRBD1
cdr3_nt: TGTGCCAGCAGTACCCGGGACAGGGGGGGCTATGGCTACACCTTC
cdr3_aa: CASSTRDRGGYGYTF

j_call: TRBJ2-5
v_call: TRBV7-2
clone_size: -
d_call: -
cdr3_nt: TGTGCCAGCAGCCCGTACCAAGAGACCCAGTACTTC
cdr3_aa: CASSPYQETQYF

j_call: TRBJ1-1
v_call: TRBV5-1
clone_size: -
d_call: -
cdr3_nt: TGCGCCAGCAGCTTGACCGGGACTTTTGGGACTGAAGCTTTCTTT
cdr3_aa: CASSLTGTFGTEAFF

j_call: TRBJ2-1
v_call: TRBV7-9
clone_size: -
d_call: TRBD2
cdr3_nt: TGTGCCAGCAGCTCTACCGGGACTAGCCCAAACAATGAGCAGTTCTTC
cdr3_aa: CASSSTGTSPNNEQFF

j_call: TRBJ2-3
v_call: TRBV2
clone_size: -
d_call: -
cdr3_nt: TGTGCCAGCAGTCGGGAGACAGATACGCAGTATTTT
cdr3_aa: CASSRETDTQYF

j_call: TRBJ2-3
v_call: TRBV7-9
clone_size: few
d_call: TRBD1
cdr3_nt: TGTGCCAGCAGCTTAGCGGGACAGGGGGTGCGGGGTACGCAGTATTTT
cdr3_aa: CASSLAGQGVRGTQYF

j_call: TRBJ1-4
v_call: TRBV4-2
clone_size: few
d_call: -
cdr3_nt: TGTGCCAGCAGCGAAGATAGGGGGTTTCTCGAAAAACTGTTTTTT
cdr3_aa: CASSEDRGFLEKLFF

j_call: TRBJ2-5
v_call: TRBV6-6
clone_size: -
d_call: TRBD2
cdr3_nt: TGTGCCAGCAGTTACTCGAGTGGCGGGAGAGAGACCCAGTACTTC
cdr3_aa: CASSYSSGGRETQYF

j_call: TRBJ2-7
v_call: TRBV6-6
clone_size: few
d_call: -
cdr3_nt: TGTGCCAGCCGACCCCCCTCGGGAGACGGAGACTACGAGCAGTACTTC
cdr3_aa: CASRPPSGDGDYEQYF

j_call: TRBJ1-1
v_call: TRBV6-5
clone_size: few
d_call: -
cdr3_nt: TGTGCCAGCAGTCCACCTACAGGGTACGGCACTGAAGCTTTCTTT
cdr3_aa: CASSPPTGYGTEAFF

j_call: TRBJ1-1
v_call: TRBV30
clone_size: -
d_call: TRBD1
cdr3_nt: TGTGCCTGGAGTTTGACAGGGGTAAACACTGAAGCTTTCTTT
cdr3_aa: CAWSLTGVNTEAFF

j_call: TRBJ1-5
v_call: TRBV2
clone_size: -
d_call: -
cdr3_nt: TGTGCCAGCACCAGGGGCGATCAGCCCCAGCATTTT
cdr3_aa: CASTRGDQPQHF

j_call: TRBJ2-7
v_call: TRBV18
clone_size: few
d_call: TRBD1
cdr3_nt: TGTGCCAGCTCACTCTCCGGGACAGCGACCTCAACAAGGTTC
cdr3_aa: CASSLSGTATSTRF

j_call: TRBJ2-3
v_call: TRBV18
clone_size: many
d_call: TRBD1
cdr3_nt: TGTGCCAGCTCACCAGGGACAGGGAGCACAGATACGCAGTATTTT
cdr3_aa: CASSPGTGSTDTQYF

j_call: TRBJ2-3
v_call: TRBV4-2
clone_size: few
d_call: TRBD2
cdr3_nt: TGTGCCAGCAGCCAAGAAGAGCGGGGCAAAACTTCGGATACGCAGTATTTT
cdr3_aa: CASSQEERGKTSDTQYF

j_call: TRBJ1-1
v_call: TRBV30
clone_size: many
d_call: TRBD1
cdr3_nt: TGTGCCTGGTCTAGACAGGGATCTGAAGCTTTCTTT
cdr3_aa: CAWSRQGSEAFF

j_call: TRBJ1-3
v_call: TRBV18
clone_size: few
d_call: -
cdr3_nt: TGTGCCAGCTCACCCACGGATGACATCTCTGGAAACACCATATATTTT
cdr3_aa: CASSPTDDISGNTIYF

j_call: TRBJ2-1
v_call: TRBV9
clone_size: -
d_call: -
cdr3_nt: TGTGCCAGCAGCGCTAGCCCCACCTACAATGAGCAGTTCTTC
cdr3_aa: CASSASPTYNEQFF

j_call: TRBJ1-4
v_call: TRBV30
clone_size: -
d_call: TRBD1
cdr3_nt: TGTGCCTGTTCCGGGACAGGGTTTGAAAAACTGTTTTTT
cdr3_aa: CACSGTGFEKLFF

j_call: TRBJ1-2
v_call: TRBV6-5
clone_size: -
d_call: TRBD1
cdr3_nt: TGTGCCAGCAGTCCGGGACAGGGGGTCTATGGCTACACCTTC
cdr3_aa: CASSPGQGVYGYTF

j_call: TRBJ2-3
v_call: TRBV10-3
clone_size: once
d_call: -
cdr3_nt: TGTGCCATCACGAATAGCGGCACAGATACGCAGTATTTT
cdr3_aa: CAITNSGTDTQYF

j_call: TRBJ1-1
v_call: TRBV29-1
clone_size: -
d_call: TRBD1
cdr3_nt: TGCAGCGTCAACCCGGGACAGGGAGCTTTCTTT
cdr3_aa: CSVNPGQGAFF